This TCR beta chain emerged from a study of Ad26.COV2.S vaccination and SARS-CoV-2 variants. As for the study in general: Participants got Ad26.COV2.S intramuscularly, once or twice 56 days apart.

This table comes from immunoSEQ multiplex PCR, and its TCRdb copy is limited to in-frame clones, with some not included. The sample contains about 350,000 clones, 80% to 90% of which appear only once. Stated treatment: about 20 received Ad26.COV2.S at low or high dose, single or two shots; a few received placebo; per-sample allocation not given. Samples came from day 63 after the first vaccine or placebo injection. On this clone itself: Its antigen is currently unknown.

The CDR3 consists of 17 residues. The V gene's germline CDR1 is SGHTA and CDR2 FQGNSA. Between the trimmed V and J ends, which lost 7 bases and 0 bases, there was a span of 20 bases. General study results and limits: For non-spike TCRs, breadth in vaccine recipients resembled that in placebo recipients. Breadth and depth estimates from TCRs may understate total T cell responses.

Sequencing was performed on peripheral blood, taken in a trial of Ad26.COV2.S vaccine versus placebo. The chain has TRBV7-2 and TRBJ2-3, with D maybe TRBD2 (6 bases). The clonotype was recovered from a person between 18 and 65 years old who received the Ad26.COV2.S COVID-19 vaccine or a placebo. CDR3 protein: CASTQDLLAGSTDTQYF. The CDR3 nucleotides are TGTGCCAGCACCCAGGACCTACTAGCTGGGAGCACAGATACGCAGTATTTT.